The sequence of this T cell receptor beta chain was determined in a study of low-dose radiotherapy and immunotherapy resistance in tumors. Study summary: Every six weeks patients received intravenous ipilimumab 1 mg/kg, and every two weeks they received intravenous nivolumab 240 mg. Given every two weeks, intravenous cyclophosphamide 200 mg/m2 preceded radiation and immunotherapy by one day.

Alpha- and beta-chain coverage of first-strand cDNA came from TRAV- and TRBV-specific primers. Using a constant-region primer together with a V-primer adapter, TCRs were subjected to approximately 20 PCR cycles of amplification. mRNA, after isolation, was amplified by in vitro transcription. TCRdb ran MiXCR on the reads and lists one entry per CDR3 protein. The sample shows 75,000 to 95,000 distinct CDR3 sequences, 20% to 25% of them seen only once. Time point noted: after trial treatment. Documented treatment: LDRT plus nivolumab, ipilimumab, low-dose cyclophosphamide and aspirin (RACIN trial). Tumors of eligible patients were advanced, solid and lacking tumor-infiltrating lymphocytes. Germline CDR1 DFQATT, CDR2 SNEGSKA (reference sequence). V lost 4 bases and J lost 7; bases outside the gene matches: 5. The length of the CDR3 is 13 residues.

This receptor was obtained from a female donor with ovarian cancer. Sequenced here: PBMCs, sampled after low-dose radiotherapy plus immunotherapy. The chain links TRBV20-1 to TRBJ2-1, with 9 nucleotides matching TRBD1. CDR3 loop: CSATGTGTNEQFF. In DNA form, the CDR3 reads TGCAGTGCTACTGGGACAGGGACGAATGAGCAGTTCTTC.